Presented here are 2 T cell receptor beta chains from one specimen sequenced in a study of blood T cell repertoires in COVID-19. TCRdb keeps only in-frame clones here, not all; method: immunoSEQ multiplex PCR. The table records about 110,000 clones, around 89% of them present only once. The sequencing sample was made of peripheral blood. Receptor source: a man in his forties with active or convalescent COVID-19.

This CDR3 reads CASRKGAGEQYF. The DNA of the CDR3 is TGTGCCAGCAGAAAGGGGGCCGGCGAGCAGTACTTC. V is TRBV27 and J is TRBJ2-7, with TRBD1 matching 7 bases. The CDR3 sequence is 12 residues long. The trim removed 6 bases at V and 6 bases at J, leaving 5 bases unmatched. Germline assignment: CDR1 MNHEY and CDR2 SMNVEV (reference sequence).

The CDR3 reads CSVEYGYYEQYF. CDR3 sequence (DNA): TGCAGCGTTGAGTACGGGTACTACGAGCAGTACTTC. The V gene is TRBV29-1, the J gene TRBJ2-7; D remains ambiguous. CDR3 length: 12 residues. Germline V gene data show CDR1 as SQVTM and CDR2 as ANQGSEA. Trimming shortened V by 3 bases and J by 3 bases, and 9 bases separated the two germline ends.